The clone carrying this TCR beta chain has only a few counts. CDR3 size: 18 residues. Germline-derived CDR1 and CDR2 are LGHNA and YNFKEQ. With 2 bases removed from V and 0 bases from J, the gap between germline ends came to 17 bases. This entry is derived from a study of T cells after yellow fever vaccination. MiXCR, applied by TCRdb to the 5' RACE reads, yields one record per CDR3 protein. The sample contains about 310,000 distinct CDR3 sequences, 3% to 4.5% of which appear only once. The specimen was PBMCs, collected on the day of the yellow fever booster vaccination. This clonotype was sampled from a man between 18 and 29 years old who received the YFV17D yellow fever vaccine. The chain links TRBV4-2 to TRBJ1-5, with no clear D. In DNA form, the CDR3 reads TGTGCCAGCAGCCAAAACGATAATACAGCCTTTAGCAATCAGCCCCAGCATTTT. Protein: CASSQNDNTAFSNQPQHF.